This T cell receptor (beta chain) was captured by sequencing in a study of T cells and copy number aberrations in small-cell lung cancer. Clones were sequenced by immunoSEQ multiplex PCR, and TCRdb holds only the in-frame ones, with some missing. Among around 6,500 clones listed, about 72% were seen once. The germline V gene has CDR1 SEHNR and CDR2 FQNEAQ (reference sequence). The V and J ends lost 5 bases and 14 bases respectively, with 21 bases between them. The CDR3 length is 13 residues. The sample consisted of tumor tissue. This TCR was recovered from a man aged 50-59 years with small cell lung cancer. J is TRBJ1-2 and V is TRBV7-9; D perhaps matches TRBD1 (5 bases). CDR3 amino acids: CASSVLQDGDYTF. In DNA, the CDR3 is TGTGCCAGCAGCGTTCTACAGGATGGAGACTATACCTTC.